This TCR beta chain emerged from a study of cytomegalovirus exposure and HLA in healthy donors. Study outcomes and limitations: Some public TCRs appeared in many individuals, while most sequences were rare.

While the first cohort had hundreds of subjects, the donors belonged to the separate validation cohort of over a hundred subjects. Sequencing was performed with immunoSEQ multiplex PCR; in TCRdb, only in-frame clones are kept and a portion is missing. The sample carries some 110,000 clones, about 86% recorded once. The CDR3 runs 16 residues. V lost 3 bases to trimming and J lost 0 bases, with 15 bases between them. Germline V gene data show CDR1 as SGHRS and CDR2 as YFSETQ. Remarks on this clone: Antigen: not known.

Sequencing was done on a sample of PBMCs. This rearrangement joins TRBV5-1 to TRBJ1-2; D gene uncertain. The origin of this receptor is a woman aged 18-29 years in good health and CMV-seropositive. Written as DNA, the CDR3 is TGCGCCAGCAGCTCGGGCGGACGGGGAGCTAACTATGGCTACACCTTC. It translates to CASSSGGRGANYGYTF.